The clone carrying this T cell receptor beta chain was seen only once. Its matching antigen is unknown. CD4+CD25+CD127- Tregs, CD4+CD25- non-Tregs, CD4 and CD8 cells were sorted. The data derive from a study of Tregs in tolerant kidney transplant recipients. Findings and limits, study-wide: Tolerant patients' donor-specific Tregs expanded beyond overall Tregs, suggesting antigen-driven growth.

The V segment lost 6 bases and the J segment 6 bases; nucleotides outside the gene matches: 5. CDR3 length: 13 amino acids. Germline V gene lookup returns CDR1 GTSNPN and CDR2 SVGIG (reference sequence). Here immunoSEQ multiplex PCR was the method, and the copy in TCRdb shows in-frame clones only, minus some. The data show fewer than 80,000 clones, about 88% seen once. The sequence was collected from a human donor who received a combined kidney and bone marrow transplant. The rearrangement uses TRBV30 and TRBJ1-1; 12 nucleotides line up with TRBD1. Sequences were derived from CD4+ T cells from blood, sampled before the transplant. The CDR3 reads CACPGQGAAEAFF. CDR3 sequence (DNA): TGTGCCTGTCCGGGACAGGGGGCAGCTGAAGCTTTCTTT.